The 8 T cell receptor beta chains reported below all come from one sample, sequenced in a study of PD-L1 blockade in urothelial cancer. Data came from immunoSEQ multiplex PCR; TCRdb stores just in-frame clones and leaves some out. The table lists 75,000 to 100,000 clones, 70% to 90% of them singletons. The time point: peripheral blood 6 weeks after treatment start. The sample here was PBMCs, taken around atezolizumab (anti-PD-L1) treatment. The receptors here all came from a man between 65 and 85 years old with urothelial cancer.

The chain is built from TRBV11-1 and TRBJ2-5; TRBD1 is a possible D gene (6 bases). V lost 3 bases and J lost 6, with 11 bases in between. The CDR3 extends over 13 amino acids. From germline, CDR1 is SGHAT and CDR2 FQDESV (reference sequence). This CDR3 reads CASSLSDSQTQYF. Written as DNA, the CDR3 is TGTGCCAGCAGCTTGTCGGACAGCCAGACCCAGTACTTC.

This clone was seen a single time. The V call is TRBV30, the J call TRBJ2-5, with 11 bases identical to TRBD2. V lost 3 bases, J lost 0 bases, and 6 bases stayed unmatched. The CDR3 consists of 16 residues. From germline, CDR1 is GTSNPN and CDR2 SVGIG (reference sequence). CDR3 DNA: TGTGCCTGGAGGGGACTAGCGGCTGAGTACCAAGAGACCCAGTACTTC. This translates into CAWRGLAAEYQETQYF.

V gene TRBV7-9 combines with J gene TRBJ2-3; 8 positions agree with TRBD2. Germline CDR1 and CDR2: SEHNR and FQNEAQ (reference sequence). This CDR3 has 14 residues. The trim removed 5 bases at V and 2 bases at J, leaving 3 bases unmatched. CDR3 DNA sequence: TGTGCCAGCAGCGCGGGGGGACCCACAGATACGCAGTATTTT. Translation gives CASSAGGPTDTQYF.

The chain carries TRBV11-1 and TRBJ2-5, with a possible D match to TRBD1 (6 bases). Trimming pared 0 bases from V and 2 bases from J, leaving 7 bases between. This CDR3 comprises 14 residues. Germline assignment: CDR1 SGHAT and CDR2 FQDESV (reference sequence). The CDR3 loop reads CASSLAGQQETQYF. The CDR3 nucleotides are TGTGCCAGCAGCTTAGCCGGACAGCAAGAGACCCAGTACTTC. The full variable domain, its missing parts supplied by reference TRBV11-1 and TRBJ2-5, is EAEVAQSPRYKITEKSQAVAFWCDPISGHATLYWYRQILGQGPELLVQFQDESVVDDSQLPKDRFSAERLKGVDSTLKIQPAELGDSAMYLCASSLAGQQETQYFGPGTRLLVL.

The chain is built from TRBV7-9 and TRBJ2-2; D is undetermined. The germline V gene encodes CDR1 SEHNR and CDR2 FQNEAQ (reference sequence). Trimming stripped 2 bases from V and 0 bases from J, with 7 bases between. The CDR3 is 15 residues long. In nucleotides, the CDR3 is TGTGCCAGCAGCTTATACCTAACGAACACCGGGGAGCTGTTTTTT. As protein: CASSLYLTNTGELFF.

The chain links TRBV7-8 to TRBJ2-2, with D tentatively TRBD2 (6 bases). V was pared by 5 bases and J by 3 bases, with 13 bases between. Germline lookup yields CDR1 SGHVS and CDR2 FQNEAQ. The CDR3 has 15 amino acids. The CDR3 region has the DNA TGTGCCAGCAGCGACGGGCCGGGGGACACCGGGGAGCTGTTTTTT. Its protein product is CASSDGPGDTGELFF.

The V call is TRBV11-3, the J call TRBJ2-7; TRBD2 matches 8 bases. After removal of 4 bases from V and 1 base from J, the junction contained 9 bases not matched to a gene. Germline loops: CDR1 SGHNT, CDR2 YENEEA. The length of the CDR3 is 16 residues. CDR3 protein: CASSYRSGGGSYEQYF. The CDR3, as DNA: TGTGCCAGCAGCTATCGAAGCGGGGGAGGTTCCTACGAGCAGTACTTC. Filled out from reference TRBV11-3 and TRBJ2-7, the complete variable domain reads EAGVVQSPRYKIIEKKQPVAFWCNPISGHNTLYWYLQNLGQGPELLIRYENEEAVDDSQLPKDRFSAERLKGVDSTLKIQPAELGDSAVYLCASSYRSGGGSYEQYFGPGTRLTVT.

V is TRBV5-8 and J is TRBJ1-5; 8 nucleotides line up with TRBD1. Looked up from germline, CDR1 is SGHTS and CDR2 is YDEGEE. Trimming removed 4 bases from V and 8 bases from J; junction bases left unmatched: 8. This CDR3 region has 14 residues. The CDR3 reads CASSLGQGDKPQHF. In nucleotides, the CDR3 is TGTGCCAGCAGCCTCGGACAGGGAGATAAGCCCCAGCATTTT. The full variable domain, completed using reference TRBV5-8 and TRBJ1-5, is EAGVTQSPTHLIKTRGQQATLRCSPISGHTSVYWYQQALGLGLQFLLWYDEGEERNRGNFPPRFSGRQFPNYSSELNVNALELEDSALYLCASSLGQGDKPQHFGDGTRLSIL.